This T cell receptor beta chain was retrieved from a study of blood T cell repertoires in COVID-19. As originally analysed: Estimates of nucleated cell counts were drawn from the amplification of reference gene primers. The repertoire was sequenced with immunoSEQ multiplex PCR; TCRdb's copy has only in-frame clones and lacks some. D and trimming come from the DNA, and the V and J calls and clone size come from that table. The table has roughly 110,000 clones, about 88% seen once. Deletions cut 0 bases from V and 4 bases from J, with 9 bases between. CDR3 size: 14 residues. Germline assignment: CDR1 SGHDN and CDR2 FVKESK.

The chain recombines TRBV14 with TRBJ1-2; tentatively, D is TRBD1 (5 bases). Sequenced material: peripheral blood. This receptor was taken from a man aged 35-49 years with acute or convalescent COVID-19. The CDR3 nucleotides are TGTGCCAGCAGCCAAGACACGGGGGGCTATGGCTACACCTTC. Its protein product is CASSQDTGGYGYTF.